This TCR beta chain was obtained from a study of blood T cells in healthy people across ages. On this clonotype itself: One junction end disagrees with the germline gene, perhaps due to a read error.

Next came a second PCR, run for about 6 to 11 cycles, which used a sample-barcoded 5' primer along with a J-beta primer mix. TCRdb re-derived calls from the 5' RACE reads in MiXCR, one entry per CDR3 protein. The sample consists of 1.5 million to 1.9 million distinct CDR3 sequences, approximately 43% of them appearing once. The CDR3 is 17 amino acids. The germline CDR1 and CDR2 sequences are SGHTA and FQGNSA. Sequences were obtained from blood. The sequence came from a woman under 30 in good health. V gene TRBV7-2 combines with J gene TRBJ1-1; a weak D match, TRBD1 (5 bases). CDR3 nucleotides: TGTGCCAGCAGCTTAGTAGGAGGGAGGGGCTCGAACGCTGAAGCTTTCTTT. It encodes CASSLVGGRGSNAEAFF.